A selection of T cell receptor beta chains follows, all from one sample in a study of CD8 T cells in Susac syndrome. TCRdb reprocessed the immunoSEQ multiplex PCR reads via MiXCR and lists one record per CDR3 protein. Of about 430,000 distinct CDR3 sequences listed, approximately 89% are singletons. The sequenced sample was CD8+ T cells from PBMCs. These receptors all stem from a human donor with multiple sclerosis. CDR3s include the opening cysteine and the closing phenylalanine or tryptophan. A D gene is named only where the DNA matches it firmly. Where a row states a size, it is once, few, many or the class of an expanded clone; other rows omit it.

d_gene,v_gene,abundance,j_gene,CDR3nt,CDR3aa
NA,TRBV6-1,NA,TRBJ2-7,TGTGCCAGCAGTGAAGTCCCGCAGGGTCACTACGAGCAGTACTTC,CASSEVPQGHYEQYF
NA,TRBV7-9,NA,TRBJ1-5,TGTGCCAGCAGTTCTACTTTGGATAGCAATCAGCCCCAGCATTTT,CASSSTLDSNQPQHF
NA,TRBV4-1,NA,TRBJ2-1,TGCGCCAGCCAGGGACACCCGATGAACAATGAGCAGTTCTTC,CASQGHPMNNEQFF
TRBD1,TRBV6-5,NA,TRBJ1-2,TGTGCCAGCAGTTACTGGCCAGGGGGCTGGGACTATGGCTACACCTTC,CASSYWPGGWDYGYTF
NA,TRBV19,NA,TRBJ2-7,TGTGCCAGTAGTATTGGGCTAGCCACCTACGAGCAGTACTTC,CASSIGLATYEQYF
NA,TRBV28,NA,TRBJ2-7,TGTGCCAGCAGTTTATATGCCTACAGCCTCTACGAGCAGTACTTC,CASSLYAYSLYEQYF
NA,TRBV2,few,TRBJ1-1,TGTGCCAGCAAAACCCAGGGGAACACTGAAGCTTTCTTT,CASKTQGNTEAFF
NA,TRBV4-1,NA,TRBJ1-2,TGCGCCAGCAGCCAAGATTTGGGACGGGGCTATGGCTACACCTTC,CASSQDLGRGYGYTF
TRBD2,TRBV30,NA,TRBJ2-7,TGTGCCTGTACTAGCGGGAGGCCCTACGAGCAGTACTTC,CACTSGRPYEQYF
NA,TRBV4-1,NA,TRBJ1-2,TGCGCCAGCAGCCAAACCTTCAAGGAGAACTATGGCTACACCTTC,CASSQTFKENYGYTF
NA,TRBV14,NA,TRBJ1-3,TGTGCCAGCAGCCCGGGACACTTCAGCTCTGGAAACACCATATATTTT,CASSPGHFSSGNTIYF
NA,TRBV7-8,NA,TRBJ1-5,TGTGCCAGCAGCTCGGAGTTTGAGTTCAGTCAGCCCCAGCATTTT,CASSSEFEFSQPQHF
NA,TRBV4-1,NA,TRBJ2-7,TGCGCCAGCAGCCAAGGCCTTAGCCAATACGAGCAGTACTTC,CASSQGLSQYEQYF
NA,TRBV4-1,NA,TRBJ1-4,TGCGCCAGCAGCCAAGAGGGGCCGGGGAATGAAAAACTGTTTTTT,CASSQEGPGNEKLFF
TRBD1,TRBV20-1,NA,TRBJ1-2,TGCAGTGCCCCGGTAGGGGACAGATCTAAGAACTATGGCTACACCTTC,CSAPVGDRSKNYGYTF
NA,TRBV14,NA,TRBJ2-1,TGTGCCAGCAGCCAAGTACCCAGCGGATTATACAATGAGCAGTTCTTC,CASSQVPSGLYNEQFF
NA,TRBV2,NA,TRBJ2-1,TGTGCCAGCAGTGTCGGGAGCGTCTACAATGAGCAGTTCTTC,CASSVGSVYNEQFF
TRBD1,TRBV5-4,NA,TRBJ2-5,TGTGCCAGCAGCTTACAGGGGGTGGGCGAAGAGACCCAGTACTTC,CASSLQGVGEETQYF
NA,TRBV4-1,NA,TRBJ2-3,TGCGCCAGCAGCCAAGATCTTGGACAGACCACAGATACGCAGTATTTT,CASSQDLGQTTDTQYF
NA,TRBV4-1,NA,TRBJ1-5,TGCGCCAGCAGCCAAGCCGGGGTCGGCAATCAGCCCCAGCATTTT,CASSQAGVGNQPQHF
NA,TRBV7-3,NA,TRBJ1-1,TGTGCCAGCAGCTCACTAACGGGACGCAACACTGAAGCTTTCTTT,CASSSLTGRNTEAFF
TRBD2,TRBV20-1,NA,TRBJ2-1,TGCAGTGCTAGAGATCTCGGACTAGCGGTACATGAGCAGTTCTTC,CSARDLGLAVHEQFF
NA,TRBV10-2,NA,TRBJ1-2,TGCGCCAGCAGTGATCCTGTCCCCGGGCCAGAACTTGGCTACACCTTC,CASSDPVPGPELGYTF
TRBD2,TRBV6-1,NA,TRBJ2-1,TGTGCCAGCAGTCGACTAGCGGGAGAAAGTGGTGAGCAGTTCTTC,CASSRLAGESGEQFF
TRBD1,TRBV28,NA,TRBJ2-7,TGTGCCAGCAGTAACACCGGGACAGGGGGATTGGGTGAGCAGTACTTC,CASSNTGTGGLGEQYF
TRBD1,TRBV7-9,NA,TRBJ2-2,TGTGCCAGCAGCTTAGAGTGGGACAGCACCGGGGAGCTGTTTTTT,CASSLEWDSTGELFF
NA,TRBV4-1,NA,TRBJ1-4,TGCGCCAGCAGCCAAGAAAACACCGAGGGGGAGGAAAAACTGTTTTTT,CASSQENTEGEEKLFF
NA,TRBV19,NA,TRBJ2-7,TGTGCCAGTAGTATCCAGGCGGACTCCTACGAGCAGTACTTC,CASSIQADSYEQYF
NA,TRBV7-2,NA,TRBJ2-3,TGTGCCAGCAGCTTAGATGCGGGGAACACAGATACGCAGTATTTT,CASSLDAGNTDTQYF
NA,TRBV5-1,NA,TRBJ2-5,TGCGCCAGCAGCTTGTGGGCGGAACAAGAGACCCAGTACTTC,CASSLWAEQETQYF
TRBD2,TRBV6-5,once,TRBJ2-7,TGTGCCAGCAGTTACACTAGCGGGAGTTCCTACGAGCAGTACTTC,CASSYTSGSSYEQYF
NA,TRBV6-5,NA,TRBJ2-5,TGTGCCAGCAGTTACGGAGTTGGGGAGACCCAGTACTTC,CASSYGVGETQYF
NA,TRBV4-1,NA,TRBJ1-6,TGCGCCAGCAGCTCCAGACGGCTGAATTCACCCCTCCACTTT,CASSSRRLNSPLHF
TRBD2,TRBV20-1,NA,TRBJ2-3,TGCAGTGCTAGAGACAGCCTAGCGGGAGGGCCGGGGGTAAATACGCAGTATTTT,CSARDSLAGGPGVNTQYF
NA,TRBV25-1,NA,TRBJ2-3,TGTGCCAGCACCCTGGGACGGCGCACCACAGATACGCAGTATTTT,CASTLGRRTTDTQYF
NA,TRBV27,NA,TRBJ1-2,TGTGCCAGCAGTTTATCGAATGCTAACTATGGCTACACCTTC,CASSLSNANYGYTF
TRBD2,TRBV12-3/TRBV12-4,once,TRBJ2-7,TGTGCCAGCAGCCGACCCGGACTAGCGAGCTCCTACGAGCAGTACTTC,CASSRPGLASSYEQYF